This passage covers 24 T cell receptor beta chains from one sample sequenced in a study of cytomegalovirus exposure and HLA in healthy donors. 13 Jbeta primers and 60 Vbeta primers were used for the PCR. Measured with immunoSEQ multiplex PCR; TCRdb has only the in-frame clones, and not every one. The data hold around 99,000 clones, with 73% observed a single time. Sequencing was carried out using PBMCs. These receptors were obtained from a man between 35 and 55 years old in good health and CMV-seronegative.

The genes are TRBV7-9 and TRBJ1-4, with 9 nucleotides matching TRBD1. Germline CDR1 is SEHNR and CDR2 is FQNEAQ (reference sequence). The CDR3 sequence is 14 residues long. After removal of 6 bases from V and 8 bases from J, the junction contained 7 bases not matched to a gene. CDR3 coding DNA: TGTGCCAGCAGTACAGGGGGCGTGCGCGAAAAACTGTTTTTT. Encoded protein: CASSTGGVREKLFF. The full variable domain, with the rest looked up from reference TRBV7-9 and TRBJ1-4, is DTGVSQNPRHKITKRGQNVTFRCDPISEHNRLYWYRQTLGQGPEFLTYFQNEAQLEKSRLLSDRFSAERPKGSFSTLEIQRTEQGDSAMYLCASSTGGVREKLFFGSGTQLSVL.

This clone has just one count. This sequence joins TRBV19 and TRBJ1-5; tentative D call: TRBD1 (6 bases). The CDR3 loop spans 15 amino acids. Germline values: CDR1 LNHDA, CDR2 SQIVND (reference sequence). V lost 4 bases and J lost 7, with 17 bases in between. The CDR3 DNA reads TGTGCCAGTAGTACCCACGTGGGGGGGCGACAGCCCCAGCATTTT. Its translation: CASSTHVGGRQPQHF. Drawing the rest from reference TRBV19 and TRBJ1-5, the complete variable domain is DGGITQSPKYLFRKEGQNVTLSCEQNLNHDAMYWYRQDPGQGLRLIYYSQIVNDFQKGDIAEGYSVSREKKESFPLTVTSAQKNPTAFYLCASSTHVGGRQPQHFGDGTRLSIL.

This clone was observed a handful of times. The genes are TRBV28 and TRBJ2-7; unclear D gene. Germline CDR1 and CDR2: MDHEN and SYDVKM. CDR3 length equals 14 residues. Trimming cost V 4 bases and J 2 bases, with 12 bases left between them. The CDR3 loop is CASSSLYLAYEQYF. CDR3 nucleotide sequence: TGTGCCAGCAGTTCCCTATACTTAGCCTACGAGCAGTACTTC.

The chain is built from TRBV5-4 and TRBJ2-3, with 16 bases identical to TRBD2. The germline V gene encodes CDR1 SGHNT and CDR2 YYREEE (reference sequence). The CDR3 has 18 residues. V trimming: 4 bases; J trimming: 4 bases; junction bases outside the gene matches: 9. The CDR3: CASSPGTSGGAYPDTQYF. The CDR3 region has the DNA TGTGCCAGCAGCCCGGGGACTAGCGGGGGGGCGTACCCAGATACGCAGTATTTT.

V and J are TRBV7-2 and TRBJ2-2; possibly TRBD2 for D (7 bases). This CDR3 is 16 amino acids long. The V gene's germline CDR1 is SGHTA and CDR2 FQGNSA. Trimming took off 1 base at V and 0 bases at J, with 9 bases between the two ends. CDR3: CASSLVGGPNTGELFF. CDR3 bases: TGTGCCAGCAGCTTAGTGGGGGGGCCGAACACCGGGGAGCTGTTTTTT.

The J gene is TRBJ2-5, the V gene TRBV5-5; D is ambiguous. CDR1 is SGHKS and CDR2 is YYEKEE in the germline V gene (reference sequence). The CDR3 has 14 residues. Deletions cut 3 bases from V and 3 bases from J, with 12 bases between. CDR3 DNA sequence: TGTGCCAGCAGCTCGTCCCACAACAAAGAGACCCAGTACTTC. This sequence encodes CASSSSHNKETQYF.

This chain joins TRBV27 and TRBJ2-6, with D perhaps TRBD2 (5 bases). The length of the CDR3 is 16 residues. Deletions cut 8 bases from V and 0 bases from J, with 14 bases between. CDR1 is MNHEY, CDR2 SMNVEV, per germline (reference sequence). The DNA of the CDR3 is TGTGCCAGCCAGCCGAGGGCCGTCTCTGGGGCCAACGTCCTGACTTTC. This translates into CASQPRAVSGANVLTF.

CDR3 loop: CASSHVGSGDGAFF. The CDR3 DNA sequence: TGTGCCAGCAGCCACGTCGGGAGCGGAGATGGAGCTTTCTTT. V gene TRBV7-3 combines with J gene TRBJ1-1; D remains ambiguous. The CDR3 length is 14 residues. Germline CDR1 SGHTA, CDR2 FQGTGA. V was clipped by 5 bases and J by 10 bases, with 20 bases between them. The full variable domain, with the rest looked up from reference TRBV7-3 and TRBJ1-1, is GAGVSQTPSNKVTEKGKYVELRCDPISGHTALYWYRQSLGQGPEFLIYFQGTGAADDSGLPNDRFFAVRPEGSVSTLKIQRTERGDSAVYLCASSHVGSGDGAFFGQGTRLTVV.

The chain joins TRBV9 to TRBJ2-7; 7 positions match TRBD2. The CDR3 covers 14 residues. Trimming at V came to 2 bases and at J to 5 bases, leaving 7 bases not matched to a gene. Per the germline V gene, CDR1 is SGDLS and CDR2 is YYNGEE. The CDR3: CASSVGGLRNEQYF. DNA of the CDR3: TGTGCCAGCAGCGTGGGGGGGTTGAGGAACGAGCAGTACTTC.

The V gene is TRBV5-1, the J gene TRBJ2-7; TRBD2 aligns across 12 bases. CDR3 length: 16 residues. Trimming at V came to 0 bases and at J to 7 bases, leaving 8 bases not matched to a gene. From germline, CDR1 is SGHRS and CDR2 YFSETQ. CDR3 region: CASSLEGLAGSREQYF. In DNA, the CDR3 is TGCGCCAGCAGCTTGGAGGGACTAGCGGGCTCGAGAGAGCAGTACTTC.

The chain has TRBV4-2 and TRBJ2-5, with 11 positions matching TRBD1. The J call may be mistaken, given a closer DNA end match to TRBJ2-7. The CDR3 has 14 amino acids. From germline, CDR1 is LGHNA and CDR2 YNFKEQ. The CDR3: CASSQGQGAYEQYF. The CDR3 DNA is TGTGCCAGCAGCCAGGGACAGGGGGCCTACGAGCAGTACTTC.

The gene calls are TRBV12-5 and TRBJ2-2, with D perhaps matching TRBD1 (6 bases). Germline loops: CDR1 LGHNT, CDR2 FRNRAP. Between the trimmed V and J ends, which lost 6 bases and 5 bases, there was a span of 10 bases. CDR3 size: 13 residues. The CDR3 DNA is TGTGCTAGTGGCCTGGACAGTACCGGGGAGCTGTTTTTT. This encodes CASGLDSTGELFF.

V is TRBV5-6 and J is TRBJ2-1; D gene uncertain. Trimming pared 2 bases from V and 6 bases from J, leaving 6 bases between. This CDR3 comprises 12 residues. In germline, CDR1 is SGHDT, CDR2 YYEEEE. The CDR3 DNA follows: TGTGCCAGCAGCTTTCGGGTCAATGAGCAGTTCTTC. It encodes CASSFRVNEQFF.

The J gene is TRBJ1-1, the V gene TRBV4-1, with D perhaps TRBD1 (6 bases). Germline V gives CDR1 MGHRA, CDR2 YSYEKL. Trimming pared 0 bases from V and 0 bases from J, leaving 14 bases between. The CDR3 sequence is 17 residues long. CDR3 sequence: CASSQDAGAAMNTEAFF. CDR3 sequence (DNA): TGCGCCAGCAGCCAAGATGCGGGGGCAGCCATGAACACTGAAGCTTTCTTT.

The rearrangement uses TRBV7-9 and TRBJ2-1; 7 bases are a match to TRBD1. This CDR3 comprises 18 residues. J gave up 3 bases and V 5 bases, and 16 bases lay outside the gene matches. In germline, CDR1 is SEHNR, CDR2 FQNEAQ (reference sequence). CDR3 residues: CASSATKIRDRYYNEQFF. CDR3 DNA sequence: TGTGCCAGCAGCGCGACGAAAATCCGGGACAGATACTACAATGAGCAGTTCTTC.

The J gene is TRBJ2-2, the V gene TRBV7-2; tentatively, D is TRBD1 (5 bases). Trimming shortened V by 6 bases and J by 5 bases, and 13 bases separated the two germline ends. The CDR3 spans 14 residues. Looked up from germline, CDR1 is SGHTA and CDR2 is FQGNSA. The CDR3 is CASRQSRVTGELFF. In DNA, the CDR3 is TGTGCCAGCAGACAGTCCAGGGTGACCGGGGAGCTGTTTTTT.

CDR3 in DNA: TGTGCCAGCAGGTTACAGGGTTATGGCTACACCTTC. This translates into CASRLQGYGYTF. The chain links TRBV6-1 to TRBJ1-2; TRBD1 is a possible D gene (6 bases). The CDR3 is made up of 12 amino acids. Trimming left V 6 bases short and J 5 bases short, with 10 bases between. Germline V gene data show CDR1 as MNHNS and CDR2 as SASEGT.

As concerns this clone: Within the sample, other DNA sequences also encode this same CDR3. The J gene is TRBJ2-3, the V gene TRBV9, with a possible D match to TRBD2 (7 bases). V was pared by 4 bases and J by 1 base, with 16 bases between. CDR1 SGDLS and CDR2 YYNGEE come from the germline V gene. CDR3 length equals 16 residues. The CDR3 sequence is CASSLGGGGGTDTQYF. DNA of the CDR3: TGTGCCAGCAGCCTTGGGGGGGGCGGGGGCACAGATACGCAGTATTTT.

The V gene is TRBV5-1, the J gene TRBJ1-1, with 8 nucleotides matching TRBD1. Germline-derived CDR1 and CDR2 are SGHRS and YFSETQ. The CDR3 extends over 14 amino acids. With 4 bases clipped from V and 2 bases from J, the junction kept 4 bases outside the gene matches. The CDR3 nucleotides are TGCGCCAGCAGCCTAGGGACAGGTAACACTGAAGCTTTCTTT. Translation gives CASSLGTGNTEAFF.

V is TRBV9 and J is TRBJ2-2, with D hard to call. Germline CDR1 and CDR2: SGDLS and YYNGEE. Trimming took 0 bases from V and 8 from J, leaving 5 bases between them. The CDR3 contains 12 residues. The DNA for the CDR3 is TGTGCCAGCAGCGTAGTATCTGGGGAGCTGTTTTTT. Translated: CASSVVSGELFF.

The count of this clone is one. The chain is built from TRBV5-6 and TRBJ2-1; 8 nucleotides align to TRBD2. V was clipped by 0 bases and J by 4 bases; unmatched bases: 9. The CDR3 extends over 17 amino acids. From germline, CDR1 is SGHDT and CDR2 YYEEEE. CDR3 sequence reads: CASSLAGAGGTYNEQFF. Here the CDR3 DNA reads TGTGCCAGCAGCTTGGCCGGTGCGGGGGGTACATACAATGAGCAGTTCTTC.

V gene TRBV30 combines with J gene TRBJ1-2; D gene unclear. Between the trimmed V and J ends, which lost 4 bases and 7 bases, there was a span of 16 bases. Germline V lookup: CDR1 GTSNPN, CDR2 SVGIG (reference sequence). The CDR3 sequence is 13 residues long. This CDR3 is CAWTATPGAGYTF. CDR3 nucleotides: TGTGCCTGGACCGCCACCCCTGGAGCTGGCTACACCTTC.

The chain is built from TRBV11-3 and TRBJ2-1, with unresolved D. The germline gives CDR1 SGHNT, CDR2 YENEEA. This CDR3 region has 14 residues. V was clipped by 5 bases and J by 0 bases, with 8 bases between them. CDR3 in amino acids: CASSPGASYNEQFF. The CDR3 DNA sequence: TGTGCCAGCAGCCCAGGCGCCTCCTACAATGAGCAGTTCTTC.

This chain joins TRBV5-1 and TRBJ2-5; maybe TRBD2 (5 bases). The CDR3 length is 12 residues. CDR1 is SGHRS, CDR2 YFSETQ, per germline. V gave up 4 bases and J gave up 4 bases, with 8 bases separating them. CDR3 residues: CASSEGVETQYF. The CDR3 DNA reads as TGCGCCAGCAGCGAGGGAGTAGAGACCCAGTACTTC.